The subject of this entry is one TCR beta chain. Its antigen is currently not known. No much larger clonotype is one base removed from it; base qualities were not supplied. In the ophthalmopathy patients, disease was moderately to severely active, with a Clinical Activity Score of 3 or more, a NOSPECS grade of 4 or more, and a duration of less than 3 months. The study excluded patients with uncontrolled infections, other autoimmune diseases, pregnancy or lactation. Clinical symptoms, serum thyroxine and TRAb, thyroid ultrasound, and orbital computed tomography formed the basis for the diagnoses. PBMCs were separated from roughly 10 ml of fresh peripheral blood using Ficoll-Paque density gradient centrifugation. Total RNA was extracted with Trizol reagent, and quality was checked on an Agilent 2100 Bioanalyzer. This sample was taken from a study of T cells in Graves' hyperthyroidism and ophthalmopathy (dated by TCRdb to 2018 to 2020). As for the study more broadly: Peripheral blood was collected at initial diagnosis, before any treatment. A discovery cohort of roughly 100 patients, 43 with Graves' ophthalmopathy and about 58 with stable Graves' hyperthyroidism, was used to find distinguishing TCR V-J signatures. Whether ophthalmopathy could be predicted prospectively was tested in an independent validation cohort made up of approximately 19 hyperthyroidism patients plus 17 patients who later progressed to ophthalmopathy. For training and testing, the 100 or so patients in the discovery cohort were randomly divided in a 7:3 ratio. The study also compared thyroid tissue and blood T-cell repertoires from 5 to 7 Graves' hyperthyroidism patients. Once sampling was done, hyperthyroidism patients were given methimazole at a starting dose of 30 mg daily, whereas ophthalmopathy patients were given high-dose intravenous methylprednisolone. The paper describes TCR Vbeta CDR3 sequencing of 120 to 150 peripheral blood samples, made up of 43 ophthalmopathy patients, more than 70 hyperthyroidism patients and approximately 17 progressor patients.

Amplification of TCR beta CDR3 regions was carried out from RNA transcripts. A first-round RT-PCR of the TCR CDR3 used the HTBI primer set with the Qiagen OneStep RT-PCR kit. Libraries were constructed in a second round of multiplex PCR, after which size selection and purification were performed. The libraries were sequenced on an Illumina HiSeq2000 using paired-end 100 bp reads. On the authors' methods: SOAPnuke was used to process the raw data, removing reads that contained adapters or uncalled bases, had a mean Phred below 15, or lacked an exact match to the constant primer or identifier. COPE v1.2.5 was used to merge high-quality paired reads, and clonotypes were defined as unique nucleotide sequences. MiTCR v1.1 was used to align the clonotypes against IMGT TRBV, TRBD and TRBJ reference segments. Analysis was restricted to V-J combinations with a frequency above 0.0001, which covered just over 98% of repertoires. The TCS score was defined as F50 (clonal expansion) divided by E x V (chaos), with BLOSUM62-based TCRdist calculated between CDR3 peptides within each V-J. Welch's t-statistics and random forest reduced approximately 520 V-J features to roughly 13, which were used in a naive Bayes classifier (R e1071). The Morisita-Horn index was used to measure how similar the thyroid and blood repertoires were. TCRdb reprocessed the public reads (quality trimming at Q25 with fastp, clone calling with MiXCR) and kept in-frame beta chains. Every entry covers one CDR3 protein and lists the most common genes and DNA from its rows. Clone size and V and J calls follow TCRdb, not the original study. The sample yields 35,000 or so distinct CDR3 sequences; approximately 52% were counted once. The top ten clonotypes cover roughly 17% of the sample.

The CDR3 holds 11 amino acids from the cysteine to the phenylalanine. The only DNA kept is the CDR3, 33 bases in frame from the first base. V and J lose 4 bases and 12 bases, and a span of 13 bases separates them. The germline V gene specifies SGHRS as CDR1 and YFSETQ as CDR2. Study-wide findings and limitations: No statistical method was used to set the sample size in advance, and investigators knew the group allocation. Blood samples also contained most of the expanded thyroid clonotypes (frequency above 0.001), which suggests that blood repertoires may reflect thyroid immune responses. In validation, the model predicted progression to ophthalmopathy a median of 6.5 months before onset, with about 64% sensitivity and almost 75% specificity. A 13 V-J signature model separated ophthalmopathy from stable hyperthyroidism, with roughly 88% sensitivity and about 81% specificity in cross-validation and 80%/75% in testing.

The chain uses TRBV5-1 and TRBJ1-2, with the D gene too uncertain to name. Sequences were obtained from blood. The sequence was collected from a man between 40 and 49 years old with Graves' ophthalmopathy. In nucleotide form, the sequence is TGCGCCAGCAGCGCGTTGGAGGGAAACACCTTC. Its translation reads: CASSALEGNTF.